Listed here are 12 T cell receptor beta chains from one sample, sequenced in a study of cytomegalovirus exposure and HLA in healthy donors. 60 Vbeta and 13 Jbeta primers were used in PCR. This table comes from immunoSEQ multiplex PCR, and its TCRdb copy is limited to in-frame clones, with some not included. This sample has about 140,000 clones; approximately 80% occur once, and the top ten carry over 13%. Sequences were obtained from PBMCs. The receptors were sampled from a woman aged 40 to 50 in good health and CMV-seronegative.

The V and J genes are TRBV28 and TRBJ1-1; TRBD1 might be the D (5 bases). The CDR3 has 13 amino acids. Trimming pared 6 bases from V and 1 base from J, leaving 9 bases between. Looked up from germline, CDR1 is MDHEN and CDR2 is SYDVKM. CDR3 protein: CASRYDRNTEAFF. CDR3 bases: TGTGCCAGCAGATACGACAGGAACACTGAAGCTTTCTTT. The variable domain in full, with the rest retrieved from reference TRBV28 and TRBJ1-1, is DVKVTQSSRYLVKRTGEKVFLECVQDMDHENMFWYRQDPGLGLRLIYFSYDVKMKEKGDIPEGYSVSREKKERFSLILESASTNQTSMYLCASRYDRNTEAFFGQGTRLTVV.

The gene calls are TRBV4-1 and TRBJ2-1; the match to TRBD2 covers 14 bases. From germline, CDR1 is MGHRA and CDR2 YSYEKL. This CDR3 spans 15 amino acids. The V gene end was trimmed by 3 bases and the J gene end by 12 bases; junction bases not matched to a gene: 7. CDR3 sequence reads: CASSHPGTSGRGQFF. The CDR3 DNA is TGCGCCAGCAGCCACCCCGGGACTAGCGGGAGAGGGCAGTTCTTC.

This chain links TRBV7-2 with TRBJ1-1; 7 bases agree with TRBD1. Trimming cost V 2 bases and J 3 bases; bases outside gene matches: 6. Per germline, CDR1 SGHTA and CDR2 FQGNSA. The CDR3 loop spans 15 amino acids. CDR3 in amino acids: CASSLFYRGDTEAFF. The CDR3 DNA reads as TGTGCCAGCAGCTTATTTTACAGGGGCGACACTGAAGCTTTCTTT.

The V and J genes are TRBV29-1 and TRBJ2-1; 10 bases map to TRBD2. Germline assignment: CDR1 SQVTM and CDR2 ANQGSEA. The CDR3 extends over 16 amino acids. V dropped 0 bases and J dropped 9; count of bases not matched to a gene: 11. For the CDR3, the DNA is TGCAGCGTTGAAGATCGGGGGGCTAGCGGGAGTATTGAGCAGTTCTTC. This translates into CSVEDRGASGSIEQFF.

The gene calls are TRBV7-2 and TRBJ2-2, with a possible D match to TRBD2 (6 bases). CDR3 length equals 13 residues. Deletions cut 6 bases from V and 4 bases from J, with 9 bases between. The germline CDR1 and CDR2 sequences are SGHTA and FQGNSA. The CDR3 bases are TGTGCCAGCAGGAGACTAGGCACCGGGGAGCTGTTTTTT. This gives the protein CASRRLGTGELFF.

Notes on this clone: Compared with germline, one end of the junction differs, possibly owing to a read error. This specimen includes other DNA sequences encoding the same CDR3. J is TRBJ2-7 and V is TRBV15, with TRBD1 matching over 10 bases. Germline V lookup: CDR1 LNHNV, CDR2 YYDKDF (reference sequence). The CDR3 loop spans 14 amino acids. The chain's CDR3 is CATSGTGANYEQYF. CDR3 sequence (DNA): TGTGCCACCAGCGGGACAGGGGCCAACTACGAGCAATACTTC.

This chain uses TRBV7-9 with TRBJ2-7; D may be TRBD2 (6 bases). This CDR3 has 13 amino acids. CDR1 and CDR2 from the germline V gene are SEHNR and FQNEAQ (reference sequence). The V end was cut by 4 bases, the J end by 7 bases, with 14 bases between. CDR3 nucleotide sequence: TGTGCCAGCAGCTCGGGCCCAGGAGGGGAGCAGTACTTC. Protein: CASSSGPGGEQYF.

V gene TRBV7-2 combines with J gene TRBJ2-1; 10 bases are shared with TRBD2. Per the germline V gene, CDR1 is SGHTA and CDR2 is FQGNSA. The V and J ends lost 2 bases and 5 bases, in that order; junction bases with no gene match: 0. This CDR3 is built from 14 residues. CDR3: CASSLLAGDNEQFF. The CDR3 nucleotides read TGTGCCAGCAGCTTACTAGCGGGGGACAATGAGCAGTTCTTC.

The J gene is TRBJ2-7, the V gene TRBV6-1; D is perhaps TRBD1 (6 bases). Germline values: CDR1 MNHNS, CDR2 SASEGT. The CDR3 is 14 residues long. V shed 11 bases and J shed 4 bases, with 21 bases lying between them. In DNA form, the CDR3 reads TGTGCCCTAGCAGAACCGGGACATCGATACGAGCAGTACTTC. Translating it yields CALAEPGHRYEQYF.

CDR3 residues: CASSLDGGFSGLSTDTQYF. CDR3 DNA sequence: TGTGCCAGCAGCTTAGATGGTGGGTTTAGCGGGTTGAGCACAGATACGCAGTATTTT. The chain recombines TRBV11-2 with TRBJ2-3, with TRBD2 matching 7 bases. This CDR3 spans 19 amino acids. The trim removed 0 bases at V and 0 bases at J, leaving 12 bases unmatched. Germline assignment: CDR1 SGHAT and CDR2 FQNNGV.

The chain recombines TRBV28 with TRBJ2-7; 10 nucleotides match TRBD1. The length of the CDR3 is 16 residues. The V gene end was trimmed by 3 bases and the J gene end by 7 bases; junction bases not matched to a gene: 12. CDR1 is MDHEN, CDR2 SYDVKM, per germline. CDR3 sequence reads: CASSLGRGTGVGEQYF. DNA for the CDR3: TGTGCCAGCAGTTTGGGGCGGGGGACAGGGGTTGGGGAGCAGTACTTC.

The J gene is TRBJ1-1, the V gene TRBV27, with D uncertain. Germline V gene data show CDR1 as MNHEY and CDR2 as SMNVEV (reference sequence). The CDR3 is 15 amino acids. Trimming removed 6 bases at V and 4 bases at J, with 18 bases between. CDR3 in amino acids: CASSPMWGRGTEAFF. The CDR3 DNA is TGTGCCAGCAGCCCTATGTGGGGTCGGGGCACTGAAGCTTTCTTT.